The 20 T cell receptor beta chains listed next were all sequenced from one sample in a study of blood T cells in healthy people across ages. A second 7 to 11 cycle PCR used barcoded and J-beta primers. TCRdb processed the 5' RACE reads anew with MiXCR; each CDR3 protein has one entry. Of about 1.8 million distinct CDR3 sequences detected, just under 50% appear once; the ten largest clones hold over 2%. What was sequenced was blood. These receptors were collected from a woman between 40 and 55 years old in good health.

The chain recombines TRBV18 with TRBJ2-7; D gene ambiguous. Trimming removed 1 base at V and 3 bases at J, with 13 bases between. The germline CDR1 and CDR2 sequences are KGHSH and LQKENI. The CDR3 is 15 amino acids. The CDR3 coding sequence is TGTGCCAGCTCACCACTTAGGACGGAGATCTACGAGCAGTACTTC. Translated: CASSPLRTEIYEQYF. The complete variable domain, with remaining parts taken from reference TRBV18 and TRBJ2-7, reads NAGVMQNPRHLVRRRGQEARLRCSPMKGHSHVYWYRQLPEEGLKFMVYLQKENIIDESGMPKERFSAEFPKEGPSILRIQQVVRGDSAAYFCASSPLRTEIYEQYFGPGTRLTVT.

With respect to this clonotype: Its ends do not fully match the called genes, so a read error is possible. J is TRBJ2-3 and V is TRBV4-2, with TRBD2 identical over 8 bases. Germline V gene lookup returns CDR1 LGHNA and CDR2 YNFKEQ. This CDR3 has 17 amino acids. The CDR3 loop is CASSPHRPGGFTDTQNF. In DNA form, the CDR3 reads TGTGCCAGCAGCCCCCATCGCCCGGGGGGGTTCACAGATACGCAGAATTTT.

The chain links TRBV6-2 or TRBV6-3 to TRBJ2-3, with a tentative D call TRBD2 (5 bases). Trimming removed 7 bases from V and 0 bases from J, with 11 bases in between. CDR3 size: 14 residues. Germline V gene data show CDR1 as MNHEY and CDR2 as SVGEGT. In DNA, the CDR3 is TGTGCCAGCATGAAGCGGATGAGCACAGATACGCAGTATTTT. Translated, it gives CASMKRMSTDTQYF.

The V call is TRBV21-1, the J call TRBJ2-3; no check of the table's D call, TRBD2, against the DNA was made. TRBV21-1 is assigned pseudogene status. The CDR3 runs to 18 residues. This CDR3 is CASSKGAGGGYGTDTQYF. As DNA, the CDR3 is TGTGCCAGCAGCAAAGGGGCGGGGGGGGGCTATGGCACAGATACGCAGTATTTT.

This clonotype has more than one count but fewer than ten. The chain couples TRBV10-1 to TRBJ2-3; D is unresolved. V lost 5 bases and J 6 bases, leaving 18 bases between the germline ends. The CDR3 has 15 residues. Germline CDR1 WNHNN, CDR2 SYGVQD (reference sequence). CDR3 DNA: TGCGCCAGCAGTCAACATCGATTTACGGGTGATACGCAGTATTTT. Amino acid sequence: CASSQHRFTGDTQYF.

This clonotype has just a few counts. V gene TRBV24-1 combines with J gene TRBJ2-1; possibly TRBD2 for D (7 bases). The CDR3 spans 15 residues. Germline V gene lookup returns CDR1 KGHDR and CDR2 SFDVKD. V shed 9 bases and J shed 10 bases, with 24 bases lying between them. CDR3 DNA: TGTGCCACCCGCTACGGGGGGCCGTTTTCGGGAGAGCAGTTCTTC. It yields the protein CATRYGGPFSGEQFF.

The chain combines TRBV7-2 with TRBJ2-1; D is unresolved. CDR1 and CDR2 (germline): SGHTA, FQGNSA. Deletions cut 2 bases from V and 0 bases from J, with 14 bases between. The CDR3 contains 17 residues. CDR3 in DNA: TGTGCCAGCAGCTTACATCCTCTTGGCCCCTCCTACAATGAGCAGTTCTTC. Translating it yields CASSLHPLGPSYNEQFF. Using reference TRBV7-2 and TRBJ2-1 for the parts outside the CDR3, the full variable domain is GAGVSQSPSNKVTEKGKDVELRCDPISGHTALYWYRQSLGQGLEFLIYFQGNSAPDKSGLPSDRFSAERTGGSVSTLTIQRTQQEDSAVYLCASSLHPLGPSYNEQFFGPGTRLTVL.

The chain is built from TRBV9 and TRBJ1-6; TRBD1 matches 7 bases. Germline-derived CDR1 and CDR2 are SGDLS and YYNGEE. The CDR3 consists of 17 residues. Unmatched junction bases numbered 9, after V lost 3 bases and J lost 3 bases. The CDR3 DNA reads TGTGCCAGCAGCGGGGATGGACAGGCGAACTATAATTCACCCCTCCACTTT. This translates into CASSGDGQANYNSPLHF.

Only a few counts were recorded for this clonotype. The chain combines TRBV25-1 with TRBJ1-2, with 7 bases fitting TRBD1. The germline CDR1 and CDR2 sequences are MGHDK and SYGVNS. J was trimmed by 6 bases and V by 3 bases; bases with no gene match: 10. This CDR3 is 15 amino acids long. The CDR3 nucleotides read TGTGCCAGCAGTGAGACCCACAGGGGAATCCATGGCTACACCTTC. Encoded protein: CASSETHRGIHGYTF.

This clonotype was counted a few times. The CDR3 here is CASRPLNPGQGFASYEQYF. The CDR3 DNA follows: TGTGCCAGCAGGCCTTTAAATCCGGGACAGGGATTCGCCTCCTACGAGCAGTACTTC. The chain links TRBV12-3 or TRBV12-4 to TRBJ2-7, with 9 bases aligning to TRBD1. This CDR3 contains 19 residues. V dropped 6 bases and J dropped 0; count of bases not matched to a gene: 18.

On this clonotype itself: A read error is possible here, since a much larger clone lies one base away. The rearrangement joins TRBV29-1 to TRBJ2-5; D remains unclear. This CDR3 has 14 residues. With 3 bases removed from V and 11 bases from J, the gap between germline ends came to 22 bases. Germline assignment: CDR1 SQVTM and CDR2 ANQGSEA. The CDR3 region is CSVEGIYSYNEQYF. The DNA of the CDR3 is TGCAGCGTTGAGGGAATCTACTCCTACAATGAGCAGTACTTC.

The chain combines TRBV7-3 with TRBJ1-2, with D hard to call. Germline CDR1 and CDR2: SGHTA and FQGTGA. The CDR3 is 14 amino acids. Trimming removed 5 bases at V and 2 bases at J, with 12 bases between. The CDR3 bases are TGTGCCAGCAGCGTAAACCCCGCGAACTATGGCTACACCTTC. This sequence encodes CASSVNPANYGYTF.

This clonotype has only one observation. The genes are TRBV20-1 and TRBJ2-3, with a possible D match to TRBD2 (5 bases). V lost 0 bases to trimming and J lost 2 bases, with 12 bases between them. Germline V lookup: CDR1 DFQATT, CDR2 SNEGSKA (reference sequence). CDR3 size: 15 residues. In nucleotides, the CDR3 is TGCAGTGCTAGAGATCTGCACGGGGTCACAGATACGCAGTATTTT. Its protein is CSARDLHGVTDTQYF.

This clonotype was found a few times. The rearrangement uses TRBV2 and TRBJ2-3; TRBD1 matches 10 bases. CDR1 and CDR2 (germline): SNHLY, FYNNEI. This CDR3 has 14 residues. V lost 7 bases to trimming and J lost 6 bases; unmatched junction nucleotides: 7. The DNA for the CDR3 is TGTGCCAGCAAGACGGACAGGGGGGCGGATACGCAGTATTTT. It translates to CASKTDRGADTQYF.

This clonotype was found a few times. The CDR3 DNA is TGTGCCAGCGGAGCGTTATTGCTAGCGGGGGTAGCGGATACGCAGTATTTT. Protein: CASGALLLAGVADTQYF. The rearrangement uses TRBV7-2 and TRBJ2-3, with 10 bases fitting TRBD2. The CDR3 contains 17 residues. CDR1 is SGHTA and CDR2 is FQGNSA in the germline V gene. The V and J ends lost 8 bases and 6 bases, in that order; junction bases with no gene match: 17.

This clonotype was recorded only once. The chain uses TRBV20-1 and TRBJ1-2, with 7 bases matching TRBD1. From germline, CDR1 is DFQATT and CDR2 SNEGSKA (reference sequence). The trim removed 1 base at V and 6 bases at J, leaving 8 bases unmatched. The CDR3 extends over 14 amino acids. CDR3 sequence reads: CSARAPDRRNGYTF. The CDR3 nucleotides are TGCAGTGCTAGAGCCCCGGACAGGAGAAATGGCTACACCTTC.

The chain combines TRBV4-1 with TRBJ2-5; 8 bases are shared with TRBD1. After removal of 6 bases from V and 1 base from J, the junction contained 7 bases not matched to a gene. Germline CDR1 is MGHRA and CDR2 is YSYEKL. This CDR3 is 15 amino acids long. The CDR3 reads CASSRLGTGQETQYF. In DNA, the CDR3 is TGCGCCAGCAGTCGTCTCGGGACAGGCCAAGAGACCCAGTACTTC.

DNA for the CDR3: TGCAGTGCTAGGGTCGGCCGGGACGGATCCTACGAGCAGTACTTC. This codes for CSARVGRDGSYEQYF. The chain uses TRBV20-1 and TRBJ2-7; D tentatively reads TRBD1 or TRBD2 (5 bases each). From germline, CDR1 is DFQATT and CDR2 SNEGSKA (reference sequence). Trimming took 3 bases from V and 1 from J, leaving 16 bases between them. The CDR3 sequence is 15 residues long.

This clonotype was recorded a few times. The chain employs TRBV29-1 and TRBJ2-1, with a tentative D call TRBD1 (6 bases). This CDR3 is 12 amino acids long. V lost 5 bases and J 5 bases, leaving 10 bases between the germline ends. Germline loops: CDR1 SQVTM, CDR2 ANQGSEA. The CDR3 DNA sequence: TGCAGCGTTTCCAGGGGAAACAATGAGCAGTTCTTC. As protein: CSVSRGNNEQFF.

The gene calls are TRBV27 and TRBJ2-1; tentatively, D is TRBD1 (6 bases). Between the trimmed V and J ends, which lost 2 bases and 10 bases, there was a span of 12 bases. The V gene's germline CDR1 is MNHEY and CDR2 SMNVEV (reference sequence). CDR3 size: 13 residues. CDR3 DNA: TGTGCCAGCAGTTTAACAGGGCAGGGCGAGCAGTTCTTC. It encodes CASSLTGQGEQFF.